This TCR beta chain was captured by sequencing in a study of cytomegalovirus exposure and HLA in healthy donors. For the study at large: HLA-typed donors were the source of some 80 million unique TCRs, which an early data release held.

Healthy individuals who donated bone marrow served as the donors. PCR was performed using 60 Vbeta and 13 Jbeta primers. Study processing details: Later reanalysis found 75 million to 95 million unique TCR beta chains, 10 million to 14 million of them shared. Only in-frame clones appear in the TCRdb table, and some are missing; sequencing was by immunoSEQ multiplex PCR. From that table come the V and J calls and clone size; the DNA was used to work out D and trimming. The repertoire has 210,000 or so clones, 70% to 90% of them found once; the top ten carry about 0.25%. This TCR was recovered from a girl aged 2 to 9 in good health and CMV-seronegative. Sequenced input: PBMCs.

CDR3 loop: CASSPRGSGGHEQFF. The DNA for the CDR3 is TGCGCCAGCAGCCCCCGTGGTAGCGGGGGGCATGAGCAGTTCTTC. The chain links TRBV5-1 to TRBJ2-1; TRBD2 matches at 10 bases. J was trimmed by 8 bases and V by 4 bases; bases with no gene match: 9. This CDR3 has 15 residues. Germline V CDR1 and CDR2: SGHRS, YFSETQ. Together with reference TRBV5-1 and TRBJ2-1, the CDR3 gives the full variable domain: KAGVTQTPRYLIKTRGQQVTLSCSPISGHRSVSWYQQTPGQGLQFLFEYFSETQRNKGNFPGRFSGRQFSNSRSEMNVSTLELGDSALYLCASSPRGSGGHEQFFGPGTRLTVL.